This T cell receptor (beta chain) was retrieved from a study of blood T cell repertoires in COVID-19. Study details: The United States, Italy and Spain provided the acute and convalescent COVID-19 samples. Nucleic acid was either cDNA or gDNA, and it came from T cells, B-cell-depleted T cells, or PBMCs.

Patients of the Seattle cohort, enrolled during active infection, were followed longitudinally. Trimming stripped 1 base from V and 1 base from J, with 5 bases between. This CDR3 comprises 14 residues. The germline V gene encodes CDR1 MNHNS and CDR2 SASEGT. Some clones are missing from TCRdb's copy, which holds only in-frame ones; the method was immunoSEQ multiplex PCR. This sample has 450,000 or so clones; 70% to 90% occur once, and the top ten carry roughly 0.76%. This sequence was found in a man aged 18 to 29 with COVID-19, enrolled during active disease. Source material: peripheral blood. J is TRBJ1-5 and V is TRBV6-1; D gene ambiguous. The CDR3 region has the DNA TGTGCCAGCAGTGAAGGGCACAGCAATCAGCCCCAGCATTTT. Translating gives CASSEGHSNQPQHF.